The clone carrying this T cell receptor beta chain was detected ten times or more. The target antigen is unknown. Trimming cost V 2 bases and J 3 bases, with 16 bases left between them. The CDR3 sequence is 16 residues long. Germline V gene lookup returns CDR1 MNHEY and CDR2 SMNVEV (reference sequence). The sample is drawn from a study of CD8 T cells in ankylosing spondylitis. Study-wide results and limits: A TCR beta motif of about eight highly homologous variants seemed to mark ankylosing spondylitis blood. Disease-linked clones, CD8+, were relatively rare in peripheral blood. In the blood and synovial fluid of reactive arthritis, some motif variants had been previously reported.

Quantitative 5'-RACE with molecular barcodes was used to make the TCR beta libraries. In TCRdb, the 5' RACE reads were re-called with MiXCR into one record per CDR3 protein. Of about 540,000 distinct CDR3 sequences in the sample, 9.5% to 15% were seen once. The chain employs TRBV27 and TRBJ1-1, with a weak D call TRBD1 (6 bases). This TCR was recovered from a male donor with ankylosing spondylitis. Material: blood, either unsorted or a sorted T cell fraction (not recorded which). The CDR3 nucleotides read TGTGCCAGCAGTTTACAGGGGACCATGACGGACACTGAAGCTTTCTTT. Translated: CASSLQGTMTDTEAFF.